This TCR beta chain appears in the sequencing data of a study of T cell repertoires in cytomegalovirus infection. Study context: Recently identified HLA-C-restricted CMV epitopes were among the peptides used. Carrying CMV and the relevant HLA type showed in public TCR beta signatures. Study findings and constraints: Dominant in the ex vivo response were TCR beta clonotypes restricted by HLA-C and specific for CMV.

CDR3 length: 13 residues. Trimming removed 6 bases from V and 8 bases from J, with 16 bases in between. TCRdb independently ran MiXCR on the reads; one entry per CDR3 protein. The sample includes some 900,000 distinct CDR3 sequences, around a third of them seen just once. As to this clonotype: What it binds is not known.

This receptor was taken from a human donor in good health (CMV status not recorded). Some clones in this sample may be carry-over from other donors' samples. This chain links TRBV12-3 or TRBV12-4 with TRBJ1-2; D is possibly TRBD1 (5 bases). Specimen: cultured CD8+ T cells from PBMCs, collected from culture after CMV antigen stimulation. The CDR3 DNA is TGTGCCAGCAGCGGGACTATTGTTGAGGGCTACACCTTC. It codes for CASSGTIVEGYTF.